The rows below give T cell receptor beta chains drawn from one sample of a study of immune evolution from preneoplasia to lung adenocarcinoma. Assay: immunoSEQ multiplex PCR; the TCRdb copy retains only in-frame clones and omits some. The table has about 4,000 clones, over 65% seen once. Source material: FFPE minimally invasive lung adenocarcinoma tissue. Receptors originate from a person aged 65 to 85 with lung adenocarcinoma. Each CDR3 is given with its conserved first and last residue. The D gene is left open where the match is weak.

TRBD1	TRBV12-5	TRBJ1-2	TGTGCTAGTGGTTTGTCAGGGGGCTATGGCTACACCTTC	CASGLSGGYGYTF
TRBD1	TRBV18	TRBJ1-4	TGTGCCAGCTCACCGTCAGGGGGATCTAATGAAAAACTGTTTTTT	CASSPSGGSNEKLFF
.	TRBV6-5	TRBJ1-5	TGTGCCAGCAGCCCGGACACCAATAGCAATCAGCCCCAGCATTTT	CASSPDTNSNQPQHF